These 8 T cell receptor beta chains share one sample of origin, sequenced in a study of cytomegalovirus exposure and HLA in healthy donors. The method was immunoSEQ multiplex PCR; TCRdb's version includes in-frame clones alone and lacks a portion of them. The sample yields about 190,000 clones, roughly 80% seen once. The sample was PBMCs. Source of these receptors: a woman in her late teens or twenties in good health and CMV-seropositive.

This chain uses TRBV14 with TRBJ1-1; TRBD1 aligns across 8 bases. After removal of 1 base from V and 8 bases from J, the junction contained 6 bases not matched to a gene. The germline CDR1 and CDR2 sequences are SGHDN and FVKESK. CDR3 length: 14 residues. CDR3 sequence reads: CASSQVRTGTEAFF. CDR3 bases: TGTGCCAGCAGCCAAGTGAGGACAGGGACGGAAGCTTTCTTT.

The rearrangement links TRBV27 to TRBJ2-3; D might be TRBD2 (7 bases). V was trimmed by 2 bases and J by 2 bases, leaving 11 bases between them. The CDR3 contains 15 residues. CDR1 is MNHEY, CDR2 SMNVEV, per germline (reference sequence). CDR3 sequence reads: CASSLPGGHTDTQYF. The CDR3 DNA sequence: TGTGCCAGCAGTTTACCGGGGGGCCACACAGATACGCAGTATTTT.

The V gene is TRBV6-6, the J gene TRBJ2-3; D not resolved. The CDR3 spans 14 residues. The V end was cut by 2 bases, the J end by 4 bases, with 10 bases between. Germline assignment: CDR1 MNHNY and CDR2 SVGAGI (reference sequence). CDR3 region: CASSYGQSADTQYF. Written as DNA, the CDR3 is TGTGCCAGCAGTTACGGGCAGTCAGCAGATACGCAGTATTTT.

This clone was detected only once. V gene TRBV18 combines with J gene TRBJ2-5; D remains unclear. CDR3 length: 12 residues. Between the trimmed V and J ends, which lost 3 bases and 5 bases, there was a span of 7 bases. Germline-derived CDR1 and CDR2 are KGHSH and LQKENI. For the CDR3, the DNA is TGTGCCAGCTCACCTTTGTCGGAGACCCAGTACTTC. It yields the protein CASSPLSETQYF. The full variable domain, in which reference TRBV18 and TRBJ2-5 provide the parts outside the CDR3, is NAGVMQNPRHLVRRRGQEARLRCSPMKGHSHVYWYRQLPEEGLKFMVYLQKENIIDESGMPKERFSAEFPKEGPSILRIQQVVRGDSAAYFCASSPLSETQYFGPGTRLLVL.

The chain combines TRBV6-4 with TRBJ2-7; no firm D call. Germline loops: CDR1 MRHNA, CDR2 SNTAGT. The CDR3 runs to 9 residues. The ends were cut back, 8 bases at V and 6 bases at J, with 5 bases in the middle. Written as DNA, the CDR3 is TGTGCCAGCCGCGGCGAGCAGTACTTC. Translating it yields CASRGEQYF.

The V gene is TRBV7-9, the J gene TRBJ1-2; TRBD1 might be the D (5 bases). Germline lookup yields CDR1 SEHNR and CDR2 FQNEAQ (reference sequence). The CDR3 extends over 16 amino acids. Trimming took 2 bases from V and 6 from J, leaving 19 bases between them. DNA of the CDR3: TGTGCCAGCAGCTTACCACCTTCCAGGCGGGGCAATGGCTACACCTTC. It is translated as CASSLPPSRRGNGYTF.

The V gene is TRBV5-6, the J gene TRBJ1-4; TRBD1 agrees at 7 bases. Trimming cost V 0 bases and J 5 bases; bases outside gene matches: 10. CDR1 is SGHDT and CDR2 is YYEEEE in the germline V gene. This CDR3 contains 17 residues. CDR3 region: CASSLAQGQKENEKLFF. The CDR3 nucleotides are TGTGCCAGCAGCTTGGCCCAGGGACAGAAAGAAAATGAAAAACTGTTTTTT.

The V gene is TRBV6-6, the J gene TRBJ1-2; D is unresolved. The germline V and J ends were trimmed by 7 bases and 8 bases, with 14 bases remaining between them. CDR1 MNHNY and CDR2 SVGAGI come from the germline V gene (reference sequence). The CDR3 spans 12 residues. The CDR3 sequence: CASIGSEGGYTF. CDR3 nucleotide sequence: TGTGCCAGCATTGGGTCAGAGGGCGGCTACACCTTC.